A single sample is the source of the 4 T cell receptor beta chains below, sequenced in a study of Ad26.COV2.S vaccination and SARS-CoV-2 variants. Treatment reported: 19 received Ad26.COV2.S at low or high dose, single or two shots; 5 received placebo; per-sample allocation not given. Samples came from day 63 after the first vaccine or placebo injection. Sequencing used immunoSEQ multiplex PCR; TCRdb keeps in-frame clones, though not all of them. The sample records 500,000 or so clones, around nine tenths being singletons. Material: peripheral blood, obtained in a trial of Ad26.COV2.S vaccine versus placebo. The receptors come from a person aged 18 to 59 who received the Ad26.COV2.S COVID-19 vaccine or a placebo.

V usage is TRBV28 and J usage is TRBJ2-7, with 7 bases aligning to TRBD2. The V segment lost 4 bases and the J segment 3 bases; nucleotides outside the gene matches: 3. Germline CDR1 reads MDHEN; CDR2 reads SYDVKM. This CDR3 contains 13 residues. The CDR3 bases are TGTGCCAGCAGTTGGGGGGGAAGCTACGAGCAGTACTTC. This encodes CASSWGGSYEQYF.

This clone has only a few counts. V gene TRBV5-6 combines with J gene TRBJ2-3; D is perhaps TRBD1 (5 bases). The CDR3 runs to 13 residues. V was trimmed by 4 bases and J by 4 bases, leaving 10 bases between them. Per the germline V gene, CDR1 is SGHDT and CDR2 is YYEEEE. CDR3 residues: CASSHQGADTQYF. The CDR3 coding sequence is TGTGCCAGCAGCCATCAGGGCGCAGATACGCAGTATTTT.

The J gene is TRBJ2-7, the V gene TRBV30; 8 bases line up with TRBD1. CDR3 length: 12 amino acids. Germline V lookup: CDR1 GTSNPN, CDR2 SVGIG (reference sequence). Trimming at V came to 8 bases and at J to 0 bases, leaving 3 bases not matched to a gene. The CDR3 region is CAHRGNSYEQYF. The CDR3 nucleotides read TGTGCCCACAGGGGGAACTCCTACGAGCAGTACTTC.

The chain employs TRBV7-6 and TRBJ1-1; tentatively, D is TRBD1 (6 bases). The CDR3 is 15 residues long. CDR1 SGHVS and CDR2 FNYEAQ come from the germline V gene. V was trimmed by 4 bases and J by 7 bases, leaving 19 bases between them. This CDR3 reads CASSSVGGMIGEAFF. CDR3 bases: TGTGCCAGCAGCTCCGTAGGGGGTATGATTGGTGAAGCTTTCTTT.